This TCR beta chain was recorded in a study of identical twins. TCRdb independently ran MiXCR on the 5' RACE reads; one entry per CDR3 protein. Of about 690,000 distinct CDR3 sequences listed, around 20% are singletons. V lost 8 bases and J 3 bases, leaving 17 bases between the germline ends. The CDR3 sequence is 15 residues long. The data were also submitted as part of a second study, on T cells expressing NK-cell markers. That publication notes: Of CD8+ T cells, 1.0-7.0% belonged to dominant NKG2C+ clonotypes in six donors.

The source is a woman younger than 35 in good health. Sequences were obtained from PBMCs. The J gene is TRBJ2-1, the V gene TRBV12-3 or TRBV12-4; either TRBD1 or TRBD2 may supply D (6 bases each). The CDR3 reads CASQTGGLVYNEQFF. CDR3 sequence (DNA): TGTGCCAGCCAAACTGGGGGGCTGGTCTACAATGAGCAGTTCTTC.